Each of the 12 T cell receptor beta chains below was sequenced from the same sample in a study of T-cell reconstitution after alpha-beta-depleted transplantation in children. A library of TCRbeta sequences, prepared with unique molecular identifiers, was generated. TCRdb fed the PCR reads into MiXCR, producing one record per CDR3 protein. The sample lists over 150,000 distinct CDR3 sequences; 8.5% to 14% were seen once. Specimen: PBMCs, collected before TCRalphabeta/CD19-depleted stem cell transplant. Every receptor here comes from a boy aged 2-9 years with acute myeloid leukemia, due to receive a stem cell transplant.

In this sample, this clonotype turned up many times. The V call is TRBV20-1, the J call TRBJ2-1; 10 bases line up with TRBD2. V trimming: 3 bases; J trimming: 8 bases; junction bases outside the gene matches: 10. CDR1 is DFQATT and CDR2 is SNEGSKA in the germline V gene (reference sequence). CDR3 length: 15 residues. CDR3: CSASLSAGGPDEQFF. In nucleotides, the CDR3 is TGCAGTGCTAGTTTATCAGCGGGGGGGCCGGATGAGCAGTTCTTC.

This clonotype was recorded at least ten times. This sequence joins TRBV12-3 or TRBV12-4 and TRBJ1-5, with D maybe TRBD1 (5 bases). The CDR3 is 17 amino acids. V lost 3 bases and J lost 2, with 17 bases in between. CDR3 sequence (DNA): TGTGCCAGCAGTTTTGGCGTCGTTCCGGGGGGCAATCAGCCCCAGCATTTT. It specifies CASSFGVVPGGNQPQHF.

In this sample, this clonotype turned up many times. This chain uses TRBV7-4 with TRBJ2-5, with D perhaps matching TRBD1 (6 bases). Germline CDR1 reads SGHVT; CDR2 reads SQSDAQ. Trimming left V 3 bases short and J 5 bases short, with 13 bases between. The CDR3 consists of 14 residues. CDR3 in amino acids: CASSLGRTGETQYF. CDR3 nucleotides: TGTGCCAGCAGCTTGGGGCGTACAGGGGAGACCCAGTACTTC. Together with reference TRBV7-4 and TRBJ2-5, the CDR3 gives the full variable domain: GAGVSQSPRYKVAKRGRDVALRCDSISGHVTLYWYRQTLGQGSEVLTYSQSDAQRDKSGRPSGRFSAERPERSVSTLKIQRTEQGDSAVYLCASSLGRTGETQYFGPGTRLLVL.

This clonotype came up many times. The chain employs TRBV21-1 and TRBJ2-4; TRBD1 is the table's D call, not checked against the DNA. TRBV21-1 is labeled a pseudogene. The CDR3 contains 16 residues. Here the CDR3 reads CASSGWGVYSKNIQYF. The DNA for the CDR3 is TGTGCCAGCTCCGGATGGGGGGTATATTCCAAAAACATTCAGTACTTC.

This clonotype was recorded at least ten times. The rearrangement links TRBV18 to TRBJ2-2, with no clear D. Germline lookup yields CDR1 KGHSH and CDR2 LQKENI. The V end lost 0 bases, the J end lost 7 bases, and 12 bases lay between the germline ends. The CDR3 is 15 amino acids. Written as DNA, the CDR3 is TGTGCCAGCTCACCACCTTCCGGTTCGGTCGGGGAGCTGTTTTTT. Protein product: CASSPPSGSVGELFF.

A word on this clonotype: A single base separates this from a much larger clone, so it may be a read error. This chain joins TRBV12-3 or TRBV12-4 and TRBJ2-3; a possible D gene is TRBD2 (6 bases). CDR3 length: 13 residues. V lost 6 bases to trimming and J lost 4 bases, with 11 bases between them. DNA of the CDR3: TGTGCCAGCAGGTTAAGGGAGGCAGATACGCAGTATTTT. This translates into CASRLREADTQYF.

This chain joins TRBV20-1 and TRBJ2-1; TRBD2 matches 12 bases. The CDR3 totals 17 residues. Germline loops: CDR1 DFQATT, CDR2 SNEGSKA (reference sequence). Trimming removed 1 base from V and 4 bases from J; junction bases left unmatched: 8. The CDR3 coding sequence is TGCAGTGCTAGAGTACTAGCGGGAGGCCCAGGGTACAATGAGCAGTTCTTC. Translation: CSARVLAGGPGYNEQFF.

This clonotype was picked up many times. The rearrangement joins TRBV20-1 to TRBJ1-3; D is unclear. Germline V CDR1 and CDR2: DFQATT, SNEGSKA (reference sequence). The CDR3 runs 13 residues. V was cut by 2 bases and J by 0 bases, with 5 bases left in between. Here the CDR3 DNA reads TGCAGTGCTAGAAAGGGCTCTGGAAACACCATATATTTT. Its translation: CSARKGSGNTIYF.

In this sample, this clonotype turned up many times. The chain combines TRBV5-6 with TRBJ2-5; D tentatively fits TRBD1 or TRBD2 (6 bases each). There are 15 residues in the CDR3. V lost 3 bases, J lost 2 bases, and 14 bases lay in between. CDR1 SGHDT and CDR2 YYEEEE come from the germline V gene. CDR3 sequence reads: CASSWTGASQETQYF. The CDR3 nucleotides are TGTGCCAGCAGCTGGACGGGGGCCTCACAAGAGACCCAGTACTTC.

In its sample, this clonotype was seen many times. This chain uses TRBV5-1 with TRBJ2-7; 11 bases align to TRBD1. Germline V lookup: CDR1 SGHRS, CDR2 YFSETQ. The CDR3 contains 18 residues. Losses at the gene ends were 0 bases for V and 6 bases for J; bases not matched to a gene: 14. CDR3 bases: TGCGCCAGCAGCTTGGGTGATGCAGGCGGACAGGGGGCTTTCGAGCAGTACGTC. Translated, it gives CASSLGDAGGQGAFEQYV.

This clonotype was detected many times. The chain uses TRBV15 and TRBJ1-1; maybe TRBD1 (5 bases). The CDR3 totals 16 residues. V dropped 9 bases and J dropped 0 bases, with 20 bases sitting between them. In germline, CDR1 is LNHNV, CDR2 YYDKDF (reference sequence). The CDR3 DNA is TGTGCCACTGTTCCAGGGCCCGGGACGGTGAACACTGAAGCTTTCTTT. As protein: CATVPGPGTVNTEAFF. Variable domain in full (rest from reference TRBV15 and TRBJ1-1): DAMVIQNPRYQVTQFGKPVTLSCSQTLNHNVMYWYQQKSSQAPKLLFHYYDKDFNNEADTPDNFQSRRPNTSFCFLDIRSPGLGDTAMYLCATVPGPGTVNTEAFFGQGTRLTVV.

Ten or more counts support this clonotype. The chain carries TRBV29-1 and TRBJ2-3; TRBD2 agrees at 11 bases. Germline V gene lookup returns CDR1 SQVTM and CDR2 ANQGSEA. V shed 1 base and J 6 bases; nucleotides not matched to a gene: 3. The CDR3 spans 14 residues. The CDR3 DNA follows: TGCAGCGTTGAAGGCCTAGCGGGGGGCGATACGCAGTATTTT. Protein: CSVEGLAGGDTQYF.